The clone carrying this T cell receptor (beta chain) was seen repeatedly, ten times or more. What it binds is not known. Researchers defined stable Graves' hyperthyroidism as no ophthalmopathy progression within 18 months. It was uncontrolled infection, other autoimmune disease, pregnancy or lactation that excluded patients. Diagnosis rested on symptoms, serum thyroxine and TRAb, thyroid ultrasound, and orbital computed tomography. RNA transcripts were the template for amplifying TCR beta CDR3 regions. The HTBI primer set was used in a first-round RT-PCR of the TCR CDR3. From the multiplex PCR reads, TCRdb called clonotypes with MiXCR, one entry per CDR3 protein. In the table there are hundreds of thousands of distinct CDR3 sequences, around a third of which are singletons. V lost 8 bases and J lost 5; bases outside the gene matches: 5. This CDR3 region has 12 residues. Germline V gives CDR1 SQVTM, CDR2 ANQGSEA.

This record belongs to a study of T cells in Graves' hyperthyroidism and ophthalmopathy. General study points: Most clonotypes expanded in thyroid above 0.001 were likewise present in blood.

The TCR comes from a woman in her thirties or forties with Graves' hyperthyroidism. The V call is TRBV29-1, the J call TRBJ2-7, with 11 bases aligning to TRBD1. Sequencing was carried out using blood. The CDR3 DNA reads as TGCAGCTTTTGGACAGGGGGCAACGAGCAGTACTTC. Protein product: CSFWTGGNEQYF.